A selection of T cell receptor beta chains follows, all from one sample in a study of blood T cells in healthy people across ages. TCRdb analysed the 5' RACE reads with MiXCR anew, one entry per CDR3 protein. This table holds roughly 680,000 distinct CDR3 sequences, roughly 50% found once. The specimen sequenced was blood. The receptors stem from an older woman in good health. Both conserved end residues are part of each CDR3. D genes are given only for firm matches.

v_call,j_call,d_call,cdr3_aa
TRBV10-3,TRBJ2-2,NA,CATSTENTGELFF
TRBV9,TRBJ2-3,NA,CASSVIERTDTQYF
TRBV20-1,TRBJ2-2,NA,CSLRVDHTGELFF
TRBV7-8,TRBJ1-5,NA,CASSHAPSQPQHF
TRBV7-9,TRBJ2-5,NA,CASSLGPAQYF
TRBV5-1,TRBJ2-1,NA,CASSFGGGNEQFF
TRBV3-1,TRBJ2-7,TRBD2,CASSQGTSPAYEQYF
TRBV5-1,TRBJ1-6,TRBD1,CASSSRSQGLDSPLHF
TRBV9,TRBJ1-1,NA,CASSVGGGSDTEAFF
TRBV7-2,TRBJ1-2,TRBD1,CASSLATRTGGNLTF
TRBV27,TRBJ1-6,NA,CASSPGQIHNSPLHF
TRBV7-3,TRBJ2-6,TRBD2,CASSPKGLTGANVLTF
TRBV3-1,TRBJ2-2,TRBD2,CASRIAGGNTGELFF
TRBV11-2,TRBJ2-2,NA,CASTLSGNTGELFF
TRBV2,NA,NA,CASSATKPYNEQYF
TRBV7-3,TRBJ1-2,TRBD1,CASSSGQGGYTF
TRBV2,TRBJ2-7,TRBD2,CAHQSGRAYEQYF
TRBV20-1,TRBJ2-7,TRBD2,CSAARAGEAYEQYF
TRBV6-1,TRBJ2-7,NA,CASSVLTGLAYEQYF
TRBV28,TRBJ2-1,TRBD1,CASSRSTGLSYNEQFF
TRBV7-2,TRBJ2-7,NA,CASSFSFYEQYF
TRBV7-2,TRBJ1-4,NA,CASSPGTREKLFF
TRBV6-6,TRBJ2-2,TRBD1,CASSTDRVITGELFF
TRBV7-2,TRBJ2-7,TRBD2,CASSSGLAGVKQYF
TRBV29-1,TRBJ2-3,TRBD2,CSGTGGGRGTDTQYF
TRBV4-2,TRBJ1-2,TRBD1,CASSQEEGACGYTF